The 19 T cell receptor beta chains below all came from one sample that was sequenced in a study of T cells after yellow fever vaccination. TCRdb itself ran the 5' RACE reads through MiXCR, one entry per CDR3 protein. The sample has approximately 550,000 distinct CDR3 sequences, approximately 13% seen once. This specimen was PBMCs, taken on the day of the yellow fever booster vaccination. Every receptor here comes from a man aged 30-40 years who received the YFV17D yellow fever vaccine.

The V call is TRBV3-1, the J call TRBJ1-2, with 7 bases aligning to TRBD1. J was trimmed by 3 bases and V by 4 bases; bases with no gene match: 8. The CDR3 extends over 15 amino acids. Germline V gene data show CDR1 as LGHDT and CDR2 as YNNKEL (reference sequence). Here the CDR3 DNA reads TGTGCCAGCAGCCTTGGACAGGATAAATACTATGGCTACACCTTC. Translated, it gives CASSLGQDKYYGYTF. The full variable domain, with the rest looked up from reference TRBV3-1 and TRBJ1-2, is DTAVSQTPKYLVTQMGNDKSIKCEQNLGHDTMYWYKQDSKKFLKIMFSYNNKELIINETVPNRFSPKSPDKAHLNLHINSLELGDSAVYFCASSLGQDKYYGYTFGSGTRLTVV.

This rearrangement joins TRBV20-1 to TRBJ1-5, with D possibly being TRBD1 (5 bases). The CDR3 sequence is 13 residues long. Germline V gene data show CDR1 as DFQATT and CDR2 as SNEGSKA (reference sequence). The V and J ends lost 6 bases and 1 base respectively, with 10 bases between them. The chain's CDR3 is CSASTVSNQPQHF. The CDR3, as DNA: TGCAGTGCCTCGACAGTCAGCAATCAGCCCCAGCATTTT.

This clonotype was seen a few times. This CDR3 reads CACPRLAGVTGELFF. DNA for the CDR3: TGTGCCTGTCCCCGACTAGCGGGAGTCACCGGGGAGCTGTTTTTT. V gene TRBV30 combines with J gene TRBJ2-2; 12 bases match TRBD2. The V gene's germline CDR1 is GTSNPN and CDR2 SVGIG (reference sequence). This CDR3 comprises 15 residues. The trim removed 6 bases at V and 4 bases at J, leaving 6 bases unmatched.

For the CDR3, the DNA is TGCGCCAGCAGCCCACAGGGACTAGCGGGAGCTAGTGAGCAGTTCTTC. As protein: CASSPQGLAGASEQFF. The rearrangement links TRBV5-1 to TRBJ2-1, with TRBD2 matching 14 bases. CDR1 is SGHRS, CDR2 YFSETQ, per germline. The CDR3 consists of 16 residues. The J segment lost 9 bases and the V segment lost 4 bases, leaving 9 bases of the junction unmatched.

This clonotype was seen only a few times. The chain employs TRBV20-1 and TRBJ2-5, with a possible D match to TRBD2 (5 bases). The CDR3 totals 15 residues. V was trimmed by 5 bases and J by 1 base, leaving 17 bases between them. Germline CDR1 DFQATT, CDR2 SNEGSKA (reference sequence). CDR3 sequence reads: CSADPSRAVQETQYF. In nucleotides, the CDR3 is TGCAGTGCTGACCCTAGCCGGGCAGTCCAAGAGACCCAGTACTTC.

The sample holds many counts of this clonotype. The V call is TRBV29-1, the J call TRBJ2-7; possibly TRBD1 for D (6 bases). CDR3 length: 12 residues. Germline values: CDR1 SQVTM, CDR2 ANQGSEA. V lost 5 bases to trimming and J lost 3 bases, with 11 bases between them. CDR3 nucleotide sequence: TGCAGCGTTCAACAGGGTATCTACGAGCAGTACTTC. This translates into CSVQQGIYEQYF.

The chain recombines TRBV24-1 with TRBJ1-6; D perhaps matches TRBD1 (6 bases). CDR1 is KGHDR, CDR2 SFDVKD, per germline. The length of the CDR3 is 15 residues. The ends were cut back, 6 bases at V and 7 bases at J, with 15 bases in the middle. The CDR3 region has the DNA TGTGCCACCAGTACAGGGAAGGCGGCAAATTCACCCCTCCACTTT. Protein product: CATSTGKAANSPLHF.

This rearrangement joins TRBV3-1 to TRBJ2-7; TRBD1 aligns across 7 bases. Germline CDR1 and CDR2: LGHDT and YNNKEL (reference sequence). The CDR3 contains 16 residues. The V and J ends lost 4 bases and 2 bases, in that order; junction bases with no gene match: 11. The CDR3 nucleotides are TGTGCCAGCAGCCCCCAAGGGACAGCCGGGCCCTACGAGCAGTACTTC. Amino acids: CASSPQGTAGPYEQYF.

The genes are TRBV30 and TRBJ2-2; D is unclear. Trimming removed 4 bases at V and 7 bases at J, with 16 bases between. The CDR3 contains 14 residues. Germline V CDR1 and CDR2: GTSNPN, SVGIG (reference sequence). The CDR3 DNA reads as TGTGCCTGGATCCGAAACTTGGTTTACGGGGAGCTGTTTTTT. Translation: CAWIRNLVYGELFF. The full variable domain, in which reference TRBV30 and TRBJ2-2 provide the parts outside the CDR3, is SQTIHQWPATLVQPVGSPLSLECTVEGTSNPNLYWYRQAAGRGLQLLFYSVGIGQISSEVPQNLSASRPQDRQFILSSKKLLLSDSGFYLCAWIRNLVYGELFFGEGSRLTVL.

The V call is TRBV5-1, the J call TRBJ2-7, with D perhaps TRBD1 (6 bases). Trimming removed 4 bases at V and 2 bases at J, with 16 bases between. Germline V gives CDR1 SGHRS, CDR2 YFSETQ. This CDR3 contains 15 residues. The CDR3 sequence is CASSHAGTSPYEQYF. The CDR3 DNA is TGCGCCAGCAGCCACGCCGGGACATCACCCTACGAGCAGTACTTC. Variable domain in full (rest from reference TRBV5-1 and TRBJ2-7): KAGVTQTPRYLIKTRGQQVTLSCSPISGHRSVSWYQQTPGQGLQFLFEYFSETQRNKGNFPGRFSGRQFSNSRSEMNVSTLELGDSALYLCASSHAGTSPYEQYFGPGTRLTVT.

The chain couples TRBV3-1 to TRBJ2-7; 7 nucleotides align to TRBD2. Germline values: CDR1 LGHDT, CDR2 YNNKEL (reference sequence). J gave up 3 bases and V 5 bases, and 10 bases lay outside the gene matches. CDR3 size: 15 residues. The CDR3 region is CASSGQGLVLYEQYF. CDR3 in DNA: TGTGCCAGCAGCGGCCAAGGACTAGTACTCTACGAGCAGTACTTC.

This chain connects TRBV25-1 to TRBJ2-7, with 7 bases fitting TRBD1. The V segment lost 4 bases and the J segment 6 bases; nucleotides outside the gene matches: 12. CDR3 length: 15 residues. Germline CDR1 and CDR2: MGHDK and SYGVNS. Here the CDR3 DNA reads TGTGCCAGCAGTGGAGAGCTCTTAGGGGGCATCGAGCAGTACTTC. Encoded protein: CASSGELLGGIEQYF.

The V call is TRBV30, the J call TRBJ1-1; D is uncertain. Germline V gives CDR1 GTSNPN, CDR2 SVGIG (reference sequence). This CDR3 has 13 amino acids. Trimming took off 3 bases at V and 6 bases at J, with 14 bases between the two ends. The CDR3 coding sequence is TGTGCCTGGAGCGCTCTGGGGATGGCTGAAGCTTTCTTT. Its protein product is CAWSALGMAEAFF.

The CDR3 coding sequence is TGCAGCTCCCGACAGGAGATAGAGACCCAGTACTTC. Protein sequence: CSSRQEIETQYF. The V gene is TRBV29-1, the J gene TRBJ2-5; D is possibly TRBD1 (6 bases). Germline V gives CDR1 SQVTM, CDR2 ANQGSEA. Trimming pared 8 bases from V and 4 bases from J, leaving 14 bases between. The CDR3 sequence is 12 residues long.

This clonotype was seen a few times. The chain couples TRBV10-3 to TRBJ2-3; D is unclear. CDR1 ENHRY and CDR2 SYGVKD come from the germline V gene. V lost 10 bases to trimming and J lost 2 bases, with 16 bases between them. CDR3 length: 14 amino acids. The CDR3: CATNPTSDTDTQYF. The CDR3 nucleotides read TGTGCCACCAACCCAACTTCGGACACAGATACGCAGTATTTT.

The rearrangement links TRBV29-1 to TRBJ2-5; D unclear. CDR3 size: 12 residues. CDR1 SQVTM and CDR2 ANQGSEA come from the germline V gene. The V gene lost 8 bases and the J gene lost 0 bases, with 10 bases spanning the gap. The chain's CDR3 is CSFAEYQETQYF. CDR3 DNA: TGCAGCTTTGCCGAGTACCAAGAGACCCAGTACTTC. Together with reference TRBV29-1 and TRBJ2-5, the CDR3 gives the full variable domain: SAVISQKPSRDICQRGTSLTIQCQVDSQVTMMFWYRQQPGQSLTLIATANQGSEATYESGFVIDKFPISRPNLTFSTLTVSNMSPEDSSIYLCSFAEYQETQYFGPGTRLLVL.

The chain is built from TRBV7-9 and TRBJ2-6, with unresolved D. Germline V gene lookup returns CDR1 SEHNR and CDR2 FQNEAQ (reference sequence). This CDR3 has 17 residues. Trimming took off 0 bases at V and 0 bases at J, with 9 bases between the two ends. The DNA for the CDR3 is TGTGCCAGCAGCTTAGCAGACCTCAGCTCTGGGGCCAACGTCCTGACTTTC. It yields the protein CASSLADLSSGANVLTF.

The chain has TRBV6-1 and TRBJ2-1, with a weak D call TRBD2 (6 bases). Germline V gene sequence: CDR1 MNHNS, CDR2 SASEGT. This CDR3 has 14 amino acids. V was trimmed by 11 bases and J by 3 bases, leaving 17 bases between them. The CDR3 loop reads CAATSGLRYNEQFF. In DNA form, the CDR3 reads TGTGCCGCGACCTCGGGACTGCGCTACAATGAGCAGTTCTTC.

The genes are TRBV19 and TRBJ2-3; D is uncertain. Germline lookup yields CDR1 LNHDA and CDR2 SQIVND (reference sequence). Trimming removed 3 bases at V and 1 base at J, with 11 bases between. The CDR3 has 15 amino acids. The chain's CDR3 is CASSMASLGTDTQYF. The DNA of the CDR3 is TGTGCCAGTAGTATGGCGTCCTTGGGCACAGATACGCAGTATTTT.